A selection of T cell receptor beta chains follows, all from one sample in a study of beta chain features in type 1 diabetes. The table came from immunoSEQ multiplex PCR; TCRdb's copy has only in-frame clones and leaves some out. The table has under 450,000 clones, approximately 15% seen once. Material for sequencing was naive CD4+ T cells from blood. These receptors all stem from a man aged 25 to 45 in good health. Each CDR3 is given without its conserved first and last residue. Fields, in order: V gene, CDR3 protein.

>TRBV4-3
ASSLAPGGNTGELF
>TRBV9
ASSAPAGTVYGYT
>TRBV7-2
ASSPGTPALEQF
>TRBV29-1
SVAQTQETQY
>TRBV10-3
AISARQGQGKNIQY
>TRBV4-1
ASRGQVIGNEQF
>TRBV9
ASSSLDRVEPQH
>TRBV6-6
ASSQAALGTDTQY
>TRBV7-7
ASSPPRPETQY
>TRBV15
ATSRDPDRDTQY
>TRBV7-2
ASSTSQGTNEKLF
>TRBV18
ASSPLPGEETQY
>TRBV20-1
SATGQIGYT
>TRBV27
ASSFTSNEQF
>TRBV19
ASIYKGQTEAF
>TRBV30
AWRRAMGLNEQF
>TRBV14
ASSQLGQGYEQF
>TRBV7-2
ASTIDSFTGELF
>TRBV5-6
ASSLSLGNTDTQY
>TRBV10-3
AIGQGFSGNTIY
>TRBV7-9
ASSLGGGALTGELF
>TRBV10-3
ATRTATGELF